This T cell receptor (beta chain) was captured in a study of tumor-infiltrating lymphocytes in primary liver carcinoma. Study-level findings and limits: It was observed that only about 7-25% of the top clones appeared in every one of the five tumor regions. The 250 largest clones made up significantly more of tumor than blood repertoires (p = 0.039).

Scientists recovered RNA and DNA together from roughly 21-30 mg of unsorted bulk tissue. Researchers generated TCR beta cDNA from approximately 520 ng of total RNA, relying on a constant-region primer. Generation of the TCR beta libraries relied on three nested multiplex PCR rounds using slightly modified ARM-PCR. Rounds one and two of PCR, each of 10 cycles, were primed with TRBV1-TRBV30 forward primers and a C-beta reverse primer. TCRdb called the multiplex PCR reads again in MiXCR, with one record for every CDR3 protein. The table has roughly 48,000 distinct CDR3 sequences, over 70% seen once. As regards this clonotype: Its antigen is unknown.

There are 14 residues in the CDR3. Germline CDR1 is SQVTM and CDR2 is ANQGSEA. What was sequenced was liver tumor tissue from sampling region 3. Subset defined: tumor region T3, left-lateral pole. The chain joins TRBV29-1 to TRBJ1-1; TRBD1 is a possible D gene (5 bases). The sequence was collected from a man aged 35 to 55 with primary liver carcinoma and hepatitis B virus infection. CDR3 sequence reads: CNGSRWTKGSEAFF. The DNA for the CDR3 is TGCAACGGTTCACGCTGGACCAAGGGGTCTGAAGCTTTCTTT.